This T cell receptor (beta chain) was recorded in a study of blood T cell repertoires in COVID-19. About the research overall: Both acute and convalescent COVID-19 samples were obtained from the United States, Italy and Spain. T cells, B-cell-depleted T cells, or PBMCs provided the cDNA or gDNA that served as material.

Methods used by the authors: The assay estimated nucleated cells by amplifying reference gene primers. Profiling relied on immunoSEQ multiplex PCR, and the TCRdb table lists in-frame clones only, not all of them. D and trimming come from the DNA, and the V and J calls and clone size come from that table. In the table there are fewer than 250,000 clones, 80% to 85% of which are singletons. Seattle patients were enrolled during active infection and followed longitudinally. This CDR3 spans 15 amino acids. CDR1 and CDR2 from the germline V gene are SGHRS and YFSETQ. Between the trimmed V and J ends, which lost 4 bases and 5 bases, there was a span of 16 bases.

This chain joins TRBV5-1 and TRBJ2-1, with D perhaps matching TRBD2 (5 bases). The TCR sequence derives from a woman older than 75 with COVID-19, enrolled during active disease. The specimen sequenced was peripheral blood. The CDR3 is CASSAWKGDHNEQFF. CDR3 DNA: TGCGCCAGCAGCGCTTGGAAGGGAGACCACAATGAGCAGTTCTTC.